This T cell receptor beta chain is drawn from a study of shared clonotypes between healthy human individuals. The CDR3 runs to 12 residues. The germline V gene has CDR1 LNHNV and CDR2 YYDKDF (reference sequence). V lost 0 bases, J lost 5 bases, and 4 bases lay in between. Sequenced by immunoSEQ multiplex PCR; TCRdb stores in-frame clones only, minus some. The top ten hold 0.057% of the sample, which has about 610,000 clones, 97% seen once. The sequence was obtained from a woman aged 25-40 years in good health. Sample: naive CD4+ T cells sorted from blood. Subset noted: CD45RA+ positively selected. The chain links TRBV15 to TRBJ1-1; D call uncertain. CDR3 nucleotide sequence: TGTGCCACCAGCAGAGATTCGACTGAAGCTTTCTTT. Its translation is CATSRDSTEAFF. The whole variable domain, filled in from reference TRBV15 and TRBJ1-1, reads DAMVIQNPRYQVTQFGKPVTLSCSQTLNHNVMYWYQQKSSQAPKLLFHYYDKDFNNEADTPDNFQSRRPNTSFCFLDIRSPGLGDTAMYLCATSRDSTEAFFGQGTRLTVV.